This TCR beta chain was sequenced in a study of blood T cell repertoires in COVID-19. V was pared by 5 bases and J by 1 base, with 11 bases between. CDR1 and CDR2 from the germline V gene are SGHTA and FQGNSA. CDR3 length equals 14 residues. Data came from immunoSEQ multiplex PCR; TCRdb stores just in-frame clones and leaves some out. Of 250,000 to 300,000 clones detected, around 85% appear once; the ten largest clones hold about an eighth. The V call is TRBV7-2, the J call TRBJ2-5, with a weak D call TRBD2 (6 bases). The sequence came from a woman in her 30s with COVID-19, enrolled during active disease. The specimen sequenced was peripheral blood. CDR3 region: CASSVKGLQETQYF. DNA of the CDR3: TGTGCCAGCAGCGTAAAGGGACTCCAAGAGACCCAGTACTTC.